A selection of T cell receptor beta chains follows, all from one sample in a study of OX40 agonist ivuxolimab in advanced cancers. The repertoire was sequenced with immunoSEQ multiplex PCR; TCRdb's copy has only in-frame clones and lacks some. The sample includes about 38,000 clones, 70% to 80% of them seen just once. The source material was CD4+ or CD8+ T cells sorted from blood, sampled in a trial of the OX40 agonist ivuxolimab. The source is an adult with an advanced solid tumor such as melanoma, head and neck, liver or kidney cancer. The CDR3 runs from the conserved cysteine through the conserved F or W. Each record gives: D gene, V gene, clone size, J gene, CDR3 DNA, CDR3 protein. A D gene is named only where the DNA matches it firmly. Expanded clones get a size class; other rows say once, few or many, or leave the size out.

NA	TRBV4-1	once	TRBJ1-2	TGCGCCAGCAGCCAAGATCGTCCAGGCTTAGCTAACTATGGCTACACCTTC	CASSQDRPGLANYGYTF
TRBD2	TRBV9	few	TRBJ2-7	TGTGCCAGCAGCGTAGAAGGCGGGAGCACCTACGAGCAGTACTTC	CASSVEGGSTYEQYF
NA	TRBV20-1	NA	TRBJ2-1	TGCAGTGCTAGGACAGCCGAGCAGTTCTTC	CSARTAEQFF
NA	TRBV10-3	NA	TRBJ1-1	TGTGCCATCAGTGAGCTGGGGGCTGAAGCTTTCTTT	CAISELGAEAFF
NA	TRBV5-1	NA	TRBJ1-4	TGCGCCAGCAGCCCGGGCGGCAGGGGTGAAAAACTGTTTTTT	CASSPGGRGEKLFF
NA	TRBV6-5	NA	TRBJ2-7	TGTGCCAGCAGTTACTCGATCCCGGGGGTGTACGAGCAGTACTTC	CASSYSIPGVYEQYF
NA	TRBV6-6	NA	TRBJ2-1	TGTGCCAGCAGTCGGTCCCAGGATGAGCAGTTCTTC	CASSRSQDEQFF
TRBD1	TRBV7-9	few	TRBJ2-2	TGTGCCAGCAGACTGACAGGGGGCGCGTCCGGGGAGCTGTTTTTT	CASRLTGGASGELFF
TRBD2	TRBV5-1	medium-sized	TRBJ2-1	TGCGCCAGCAGCATGGGACTAGCGGGAGTTGAGCCCTACAATGAGCAGTTCTTC	CASSMGLAGVEPYNEQFF
TRBD2	TRBV7-3	NA	TRBJ2-7	TGTGCCAGCAGCCCTAGCGGCTCCTACGAGCAGTACTTC	CASSPSGSYEQYF
TRBD1	TRBV5-4	NA	TRBJ2-3	TGTGCCAGCAGCTGGGGGACAGAAGTCACAGATACGCAGTATTTT	CASSWGTEVTDTQYF
NA	TRBV5-4	NA	TRBJ2-3	TGTGCCAGCAGCTTGCCAGGGAAGGATACGCAGTATTTT	CASSLPGKDTQYF
NA	TRBV19	NA	TRBJ2-2	TGTGCCACTAGATTCAGGGGTAACACCGGGGAGCTGTTTTTT	CATRFRGNTGELFF
NA	TRBV6-4	NA	TRBJ1-6	TGTGCCAGCAGCGAACAGGGAGGGAATTCACCCCTCCACTTT	CASSEQGGNSPLHF
NA	TRBV5-4	NA	TRBJ1-5	TGTGCCAGCAGCTTCGGCGATCAGCCCCAGCATTTT	CASSFGDQPQHF
NA	TRBV18	NA	TRBJ2-7	TGTGCCAGCTCCCCGGGGGCCTACGAGCAGTACTTC	CASSPGAYEQYF
NA	TRBV25-1	NA	TRBJ2-7	TGTGCCAGCAGTGAATTCTTGCAGGGCGAGCAGTACTTC	CASSEFLQGEQYF
TRBD1	TRBV29-1	NA	TRBJ2-1	TGCAGCGTTGTAGGGGACAGGGATGAGAATGAGCAGTTCTTC	CSVVGDRDENEQFF
NA	TRBV12-5	few	TRBJ1-1	TGTGCTAGTGGGAAGGGGACGAACACTGAAGCTTTCTTT	CASGKGTNTEAFF
TRBD1	TRBV19	NA	TRBJ2-7	TGTGCCAGTAGTCTTCGGACAGGATACTACGAGCAGTACTTC	CASSLRTGYYEQYF
TRBD1	TRBV5-1	NA	TRBJ1-1	TGCGCCAGCAGCTACTCAGGGGGGACTGAAGCTTTCTTT	CASSYSGGTEAFF
NA	TRBV28	few	TRBJ1-2	TGTGCCAGCAGCCCTGGGAAGTATGGCTACACCTTC	CASSPGKYGYTF
NA	TRBV6-5	NA	TRBJ1-1	TGTGCCAGCCTTCCGGGTCCCAACACTGAAGCTTTCTTT	CASLPGPNTEAFF
NA	TRBV11-2	medium-sized	TRBJ2-7	TGTGCCAGCAGCTTAGTTCGGTACGAGCAGTACTTC	CASSLVRYEQYF
TRBD1	TRBV5-1	NA	TRBJ2-7	TGCGCCAGCACCCCCAACAGGGGTTCCTACGAGCAGTACTTC	CASTPNRGSYEQYF
NA	TRBV4-1	NA	TRBJ2-3	TGCGCCAGCAGCGACCAGGCTATCGGCACAGATACGCAGTATTTT	CASSDQAIGTDTQYF
NA	TRBV19	NA	TRBJ1-5	TGTGCCAGTAGTGTCGAAGGGAATCAGCCCCAGCATTTT	CASSVEGNQPQHF
TRBD1	TRBV7-2	NA	TRBJ2-1	TGTGCCAGCAGCTTATTGGGACAGGGGACCCATGAGCAGTTCTTC	CASSLLGQGTHEQFF
NA	TRBV4-2	NA	TRBJ1-1	TGTGCCAGCAGCCAAGATCTTGAAGCTTTCTTT	CASSQDLEAFF
NA	TRBV9	medium-sized	TRBJ2-5	TGTGCCAGCAGCGTAGATGGGGCCGAGAGAACCCAGTACTTC	CASSVDGAERTQYF
TRBD1	TRBV19	once	TRBJ1-5	TGTGCCAGTAGTACTCACCCAATGGACAGGATTAGCAATCAGCCCCAGCATTTT	CASSTHPMDRISNQPQHF
NA	TRBV28	few	TRBJ2-7	TGTGCCAGCAGTTTACAGCACCCGACCTACGAGCAGTACTTC	CASSLQHPTYEQYF
NA	TRBV4-1	few	TRBJ1-1	TGCGCCAGCAGCCCACAGGTCATGAACACTGAAGCTTTCTTT	CASSPQVMNTEAFF
TRBD1	TRBV7-9	NA	TRBJ2-4	TGTGCCAGCGGCGGACAGGGGGCTGTAAACATTCAGTACTTC	CASGGQGAVNIQYF
NA	TRBV2	NA	TRBJ1-4	TGTGCCAGCAGTGAATCGGCTGTGTTTAATGAAAAACTGTTTTTT	CASSESAVFNEKLFF
NA	TRBV6-4	few	TRBJ2-1	TGTGCCAGCAGCGCGGGCGGAGCTTCAGGCGAGCAGTTCTTC	CASSAGGASGEQFF
NA	TRBV5-1	NA	TRBJ2-5	TGCGCCAGCAGCCTAGACGGGGGTTCCCAAGAGACCCAGTACTTC	CASSLDGGSQETQYF
NA	TRBV28	NA	TRBJ1-6	TGTGCCAGCAGTGACTCAGTCTCACCCCTCCACTTT	CASSDSVSPLHF
NA	TRBV29-1	NA	TRBJ2-5	TGCAGCGTTGAGAGGGGGGTCGGTGAGACCCAGTACTTC	CSVERGVGETQYF
NA	TRBV30	once	TRBJ2-4	TGTGCCTGGAGTAATGGGGTCATTCAGTACTTC	CAWSNGVIQYF
NA	TRBV6-6	NA	TRBJ2-3	TGTGCCACTGGAACCACAGATACGCAGTATTTT	CATGTTDTQYF
TRBD1	TRBV6-1	NA	TRBJ1-5	TGTGCCAGCAGGGAGGGGGCGGGCGGACAGCCCCAGCATTTT	CASREGAGGQPQHF
NA	TRBV7-9	NA	TRBJ1-1	TGTGCCAGCAGCTTAAGTGGGGTGAACACTGAAGCTTTCTTT	CASSLSGVNTEAFF
NA	TRBV2	few	TRBJ1-1	TGTGCCAGGAGGACGGTTATGAACACTGAAGCTTTCTTT	CARRTVMNTEAFF
NA	TRBV7-2	once	TRBJ2-7	TGTGCCAGCAGCCTACAAGCAGGGCTCAGCTACGAGCAGTACTTC	CASSLQAGLSYEQYF
NA	TRBV30	NA	TRBJ2-1	TGTGCCTGGAGTGTAACCGGCATTGAGCAGTTCTTC	CAWSVTGIEQFF
NA	TRBV19	once	TRBJ2-3	TGTGCCAGTAGTATTCTGGTGACACCGGGCGGGAGCACAGATACGCAGTATTTT	CASSILVTPGGSTDTQYF